The 2 T cell receptor beta chains below come from one sample, sequenced in a study of OX40 agonist ivuxolimab in advanced cancers. TCRdb keeps only in-frame clones here, not all; method: immunoSEQ multiplex PCR. The table records about 18,000 clones, 80% to 90% of them present only once. Sequencing was performed on CD4+ or CD8+ T cells sorted from blood, taken in a trial of the OX40 agonist ivuxolimab. The origin of the receptors is an adult with an advanced solid tumor such as melanoma, head and neck, liver or kidney cancer.

V gene TRBV12-2 combines with J gene TRBJ1-5. TRBV12-2 is marked as a pseudogene. This CDR3 spans 13 amino acids. This CDR3 reads CASRLGSRRAQHF. DNA for the CDR3: TGTGCAAGTCGCTTAGGCAGCCGAAGGGCCCAGCATTTT.

This chain connects TRBV20-1 to TRBJ2-1; D unclear. Germline CDR1 DFQATT, CDR2 SNEGSKA (reference sequence). The CDR3 is 11 residues long. Trimming pared 6 bases from V and 5 bases from J, leaving 8 bases between. CDR3 in amino acids: CSANPDNEQFF. Written as DNA, the CDR3 is TGCAGTGCAAATCCAGACAATGAGCAGTTCTTC.